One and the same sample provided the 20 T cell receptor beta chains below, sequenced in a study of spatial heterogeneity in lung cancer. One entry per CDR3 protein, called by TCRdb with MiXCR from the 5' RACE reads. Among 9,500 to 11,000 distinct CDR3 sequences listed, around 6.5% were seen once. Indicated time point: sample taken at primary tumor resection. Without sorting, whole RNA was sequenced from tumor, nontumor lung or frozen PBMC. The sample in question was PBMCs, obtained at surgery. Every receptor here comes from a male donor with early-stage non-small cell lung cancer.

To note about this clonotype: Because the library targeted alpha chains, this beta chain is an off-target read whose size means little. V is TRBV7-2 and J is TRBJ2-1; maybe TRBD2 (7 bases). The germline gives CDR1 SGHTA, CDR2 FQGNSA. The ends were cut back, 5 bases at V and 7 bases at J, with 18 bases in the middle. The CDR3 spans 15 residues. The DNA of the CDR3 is TGTGCCAGCAGCCCGTGGGGGGGCCGCGGTAATGAGCAGTTCTTC. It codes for CASSPWGGRGNEQFF.

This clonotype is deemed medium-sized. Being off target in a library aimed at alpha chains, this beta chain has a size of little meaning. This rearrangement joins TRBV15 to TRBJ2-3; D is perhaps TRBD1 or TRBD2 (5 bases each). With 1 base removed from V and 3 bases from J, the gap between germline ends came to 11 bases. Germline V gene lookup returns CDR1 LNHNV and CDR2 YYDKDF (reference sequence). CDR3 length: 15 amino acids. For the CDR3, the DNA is TGTGCCACCAGCAGAGGAGGGGCTGGGACAGATACGCAGTATTTT. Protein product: CATSRGGAGTDTQYF.

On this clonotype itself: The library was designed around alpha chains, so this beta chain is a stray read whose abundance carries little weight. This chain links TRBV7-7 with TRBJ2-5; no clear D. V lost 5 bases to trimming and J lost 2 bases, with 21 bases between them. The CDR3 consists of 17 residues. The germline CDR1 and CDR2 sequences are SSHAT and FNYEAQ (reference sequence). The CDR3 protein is CASSPFEAPKAQETQYF. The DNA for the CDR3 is TGTGCCAGCAGCCCCTTCGAAGCCCCCAAGGCTCAAGAGACCCAGTACTTC.

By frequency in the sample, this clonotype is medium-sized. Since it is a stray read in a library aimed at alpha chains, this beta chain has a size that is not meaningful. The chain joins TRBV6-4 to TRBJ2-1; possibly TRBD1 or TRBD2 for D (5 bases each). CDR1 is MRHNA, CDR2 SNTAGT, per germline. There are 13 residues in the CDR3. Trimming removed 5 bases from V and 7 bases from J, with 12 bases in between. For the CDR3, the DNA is TGTGCCAGCAGTACCGGGACCACGAATGAGCAGTTCTTC. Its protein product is CASSTGTTNEQFF.

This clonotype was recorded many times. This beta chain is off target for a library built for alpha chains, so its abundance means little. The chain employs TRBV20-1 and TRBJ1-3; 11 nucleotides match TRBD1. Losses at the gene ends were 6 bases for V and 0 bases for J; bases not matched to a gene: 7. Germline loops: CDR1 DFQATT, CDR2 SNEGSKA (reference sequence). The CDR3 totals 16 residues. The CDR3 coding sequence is TGCAGTGCCATGACCGGGACAGGGGGCTCTGGAAACACCATATATTTT. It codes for CSAMTGTGGSGNTIYF.

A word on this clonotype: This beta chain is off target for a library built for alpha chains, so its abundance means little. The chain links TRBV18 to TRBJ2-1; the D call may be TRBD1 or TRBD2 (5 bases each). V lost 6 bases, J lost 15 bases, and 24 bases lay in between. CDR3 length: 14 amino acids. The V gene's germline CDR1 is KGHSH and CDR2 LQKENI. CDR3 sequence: CASSPETGPERGFF. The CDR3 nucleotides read TGTGCCAGCTCCCCAGAGACGGGGCCCGAAAGGGGGTTCTTC.

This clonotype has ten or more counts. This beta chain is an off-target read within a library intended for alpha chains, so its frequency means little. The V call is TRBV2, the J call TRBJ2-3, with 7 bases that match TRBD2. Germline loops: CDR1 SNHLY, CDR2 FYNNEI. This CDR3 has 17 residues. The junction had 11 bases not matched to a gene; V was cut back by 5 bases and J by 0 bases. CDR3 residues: CASSRSSGGSSTDTQYF. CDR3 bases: TGTGCCAGCAGTCGTTCTAGCGGTGGGTCTAGCACAGATACGCAGTATTTT. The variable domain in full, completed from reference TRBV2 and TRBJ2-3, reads EPEVTQTPSHQVTQMGQEVILRCVPISNHLYFYWYRQILGQKVEFLVSFYNNEISEKSEIFDDQFSVERPDGSNFTLKIRSTKLEDSAMYFCASSRSSGGSSTDTQYFGPGTRLTVL.

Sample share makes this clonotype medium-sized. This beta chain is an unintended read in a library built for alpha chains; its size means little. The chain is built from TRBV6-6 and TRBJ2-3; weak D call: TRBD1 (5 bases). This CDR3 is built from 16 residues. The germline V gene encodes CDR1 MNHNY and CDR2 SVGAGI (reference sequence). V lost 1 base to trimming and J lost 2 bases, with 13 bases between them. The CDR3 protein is CASSYFGTGFTDTQYF. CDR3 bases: TGTGCCAGCAGTTACTTTGGCACAGGCTTCACAGATACGCAGTATTTT.

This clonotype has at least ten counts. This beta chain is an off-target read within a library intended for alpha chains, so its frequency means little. Here the CDR3 DNA reads TGTGCCAGCAGTTTACTGGAGGGCTCCGACAGGGTCAATCAGCCCCAGCATTTT. It codes for CASSLLEGSDRVNQPQHF. The V gene is TRBV12-3 or TRBV12-4, the J gene TRBJ1-5; 7 positions match TRBD1. Germline trimming cut 2 bases from V and 3 bases from J; bases unmatched to any gene: 13. The CDR3 contains 18 residues.

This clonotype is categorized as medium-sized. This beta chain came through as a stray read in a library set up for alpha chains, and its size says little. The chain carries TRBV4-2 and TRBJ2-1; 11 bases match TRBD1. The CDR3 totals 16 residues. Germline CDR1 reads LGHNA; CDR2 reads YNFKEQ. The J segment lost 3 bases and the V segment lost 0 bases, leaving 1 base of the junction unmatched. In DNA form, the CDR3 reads TGTGCCAGCAGCCAAGATGGGACAGGGGGCTACAATGAGCAGTTCTTC. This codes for CASSQDGTGGYNEQFF.

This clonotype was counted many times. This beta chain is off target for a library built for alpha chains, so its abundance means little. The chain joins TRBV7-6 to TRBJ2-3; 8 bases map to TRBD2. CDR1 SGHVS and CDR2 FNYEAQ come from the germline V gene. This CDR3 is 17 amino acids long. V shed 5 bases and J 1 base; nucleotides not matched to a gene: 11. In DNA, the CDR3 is TGTGCCAGCAGCCACCAACTACTAGCGGTTGGCACAGATACGCAGTATTTT. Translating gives CASSHQLLAVGTDTQYF.

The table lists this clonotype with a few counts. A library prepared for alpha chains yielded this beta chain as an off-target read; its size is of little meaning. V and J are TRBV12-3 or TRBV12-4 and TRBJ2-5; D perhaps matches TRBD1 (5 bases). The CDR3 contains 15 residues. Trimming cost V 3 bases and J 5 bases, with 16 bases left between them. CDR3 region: CASSFQDNSFETQYF. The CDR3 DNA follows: TGTGCCAGCAGTTTTCAGGACAACTCATTTGAGACCCAGTACTTC.

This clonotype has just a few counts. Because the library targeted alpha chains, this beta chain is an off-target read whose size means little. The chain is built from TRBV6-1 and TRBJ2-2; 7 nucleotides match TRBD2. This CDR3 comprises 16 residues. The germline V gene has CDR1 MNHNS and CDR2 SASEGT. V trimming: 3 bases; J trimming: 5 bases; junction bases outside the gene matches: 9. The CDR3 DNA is TGTGCCAGCAGTGACGTAGCGAGCGGGAAGACCGGGGAGCTGTTTTTT. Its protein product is CASSDVASGKTGELFF.

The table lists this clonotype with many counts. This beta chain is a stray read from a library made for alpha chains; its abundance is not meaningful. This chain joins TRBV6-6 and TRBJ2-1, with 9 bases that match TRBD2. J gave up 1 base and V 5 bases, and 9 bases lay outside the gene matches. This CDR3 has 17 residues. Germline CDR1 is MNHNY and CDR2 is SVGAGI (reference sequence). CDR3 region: CASSPLGGGGSYNEQFF. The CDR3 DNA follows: TGTGCCAGCAGTCCCCTAGGCGGGGGGGGTTCCTACAATGAGCAGTTCTTC.

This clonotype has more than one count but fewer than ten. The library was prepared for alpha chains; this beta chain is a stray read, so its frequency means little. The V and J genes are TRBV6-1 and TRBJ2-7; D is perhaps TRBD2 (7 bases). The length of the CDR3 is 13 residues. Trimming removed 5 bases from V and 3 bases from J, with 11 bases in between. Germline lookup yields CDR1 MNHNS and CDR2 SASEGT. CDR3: CASSSRGGYEQYF. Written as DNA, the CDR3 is TGTGCCAGCAGTTCTAGGGGGGGCTACGAGCAGTACTTC.

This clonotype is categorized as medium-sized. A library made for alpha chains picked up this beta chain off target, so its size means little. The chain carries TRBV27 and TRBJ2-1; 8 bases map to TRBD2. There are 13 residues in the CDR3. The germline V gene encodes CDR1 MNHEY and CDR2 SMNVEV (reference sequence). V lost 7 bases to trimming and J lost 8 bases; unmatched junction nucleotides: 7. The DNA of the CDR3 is TGTGCCAGCATGAGCGGGAGTAGCGATGAGCAGTTCTTC. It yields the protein CASMSGSSDEQFF.

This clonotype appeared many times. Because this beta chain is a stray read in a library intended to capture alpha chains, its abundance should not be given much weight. In nucleotides, the CDR3 is TGCAGTGCTAGAGACTTTCCGGAACCAGGAAACACCATATATTTT. It encodes CSARDFPEPGNTIYF. This chain connects TRBV20-1 to TRBJ1-3, with no clear D. V was shortened by 0 bases and J by 4 bases, with 13 bases between the two germline ends. The V gene's germline CDR1 is DFQATT and CDR2 SNEGSKA (reference sequence). CDR3 length: 15 amino acids.

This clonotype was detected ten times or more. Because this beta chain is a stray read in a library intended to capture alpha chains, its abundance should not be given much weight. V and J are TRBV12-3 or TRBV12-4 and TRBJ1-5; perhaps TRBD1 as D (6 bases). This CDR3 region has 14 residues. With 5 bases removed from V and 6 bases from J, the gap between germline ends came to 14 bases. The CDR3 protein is CASSRYRETQPQHF. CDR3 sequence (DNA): TGTGCCAGCAGTAGATACAGGGAGACTCAGCCCCAGCATTTT.

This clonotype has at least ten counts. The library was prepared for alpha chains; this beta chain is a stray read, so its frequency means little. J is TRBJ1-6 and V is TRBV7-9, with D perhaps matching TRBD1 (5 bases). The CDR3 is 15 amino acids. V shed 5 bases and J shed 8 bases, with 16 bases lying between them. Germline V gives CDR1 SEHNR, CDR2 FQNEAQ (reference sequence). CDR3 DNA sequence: TGTGCCAGCAGCGCGAGGGACTGGGGCTATTCACCCCTCCACTTT. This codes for CASSARDWGYSPLHF.

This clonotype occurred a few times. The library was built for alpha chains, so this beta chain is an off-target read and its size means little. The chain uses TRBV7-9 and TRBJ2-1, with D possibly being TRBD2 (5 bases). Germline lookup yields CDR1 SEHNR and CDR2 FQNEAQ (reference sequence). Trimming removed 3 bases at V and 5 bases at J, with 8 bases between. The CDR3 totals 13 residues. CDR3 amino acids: CASSLDWNNEQFF. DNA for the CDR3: TGTGCCAGCAGCTTGGACTGGAACAATGAGCAGTTCTTC.